A selection of T cell receptor beta chains follows, all from one sample in a study of cytomegalovirus exposure and HLA in healthy donors. Using immunoSEQ multiplex PCR, the repertoire was profiled, and TCRdb retains in-frame clones only, with some absent. The sample contains some 120,000 clones, about three quarters of which appear only once. Sample: PBMCs. The receptors originated from a man between 25 and 39 years old in good health and CMV-seronegative. CDR3s include the opening cysteine and the closing phenylalanine or tryptophan. D genes are given only for firm matches. Part of the rows lack a size; the others show once, few, many or a class for expanded clones.

abundance: .; j_gene: TRBJ2-5; d_gene: TRBD2; v_gene: TRBV5-5; CDR3aa: CASSTSGGAGSETQYF; CDR3nt: TGTGCCAGCAGCACTAGCGGGGGTGCCGGTTCAGAGACCCAGTACTTC
abundance: few; j_gene: TRBJ2-1; d_gene: TRBD1; v_gene: TRBV7-6; CDR3aa: CASSADREWSYNEQFF; CDR3nt: TGTGCCAGCAGCGCGGACAGGGAGTGGTCCTACAATGAGCAGTTCTTC
abundance: few; j_gene: TRBJ1-6; d_gene: .; v_gene: TRBV28; CDR3aa: CASRSRRRSYNSPLHF; CDR3nt: TGTGCCAGCAGGTCGCGGAGAAGGAGCTATAATTCACCCCTCCACTTT
abundance: .; j_gene: TRBJ2-1; d_gene: .; v_gene: TRBV18; CDR3aa: CASSQQGSAYNEQFF; CDR3nt: TGTGCCAGCTCGCAACAGGGAAGTGCCTACAATGAGCAGTTCTTC
abundance: .; j_gene: TRBJ1-1; d_gene: .; v_gene: TRBV10-3; CDR3aa: CAISVQNTEAFF; CDR3nt: TGTGCCATCAGTGTTCAGAACACTGAAGCTTTCTTT
abundance: .; j_gene: TRBJ2-7; d_gene: .; v_gene: TRBV28; CDR3aa: CASRDSAYYEQYF; CDR3nt: TGTGCCAGCAGGGACAGCGCCTACTACGAGCAGTACTTC
abundance: few; j_gene: TRBJ1-1; d_gene: .; v_gene: TRBV28; CDR3aa: CASSLPGGYTEAFF; CDR3nt: TGTGCCAGCAGTTTACCGGGGGGCTATACTGAAGCTTTCTTT
abundance: .; j_gene: TRBJ1-6; d_gene: .; v_gene: TRBV18; CDR3aa: CASSEKGRAGYNSPLHF; CDR3nt: TGTGCCAGCTCAGAAAAAGGACGGGCGGGCTATAATTCACCCCTCCACTTT
abundance: .; j_gene: TRBJ2-7; d_gene: .; v_gene: TRBV11-3; CDR3aa: CASSTGFGYEQYF; CDR3nt: TGTGCCAGCAGCACAGGGTTCGGCTACGAGCAGTACTTC
abundance: .; j_gene: TRBJ1-5; d_gene: TRBD1; v_gene: TRBV2; CDR3aa: CASSHRQGGYGNQPQHF; CDR3nt: TGTGCCAGCAGTCATAGACAGGGCGGATATGGCAATCAGCCCCAGCATTTT
abundance: .; j_gene: TRBJ1-1; d_gene: .; v_gene: TRBV6-5; CDR3aa: CASSRGSTEAFF; CDR3nt: TGTGCCAGCAGTCGGGGGAGCACTGAAGCTTTCTTT
abundance: .; j_gene: TRBJ2-7; d_gene: .; v_gene: TRBV18; CDR3aa: CASSPVDGLSEQYF; CDR3nt: TGTGCCAGCTCACCGGTCGATGGGCTCTCCGAGCAGTACTTC
abundance: .; j_gene: TRBJ1-2; d_gene: TRBD1; v_gene: TRBV18; CDR3aa: CASSPLTGNGYTF; CDR3nt: TGTGCCAGCTCACCACTGACAGGGAATGGCTACACCTTC
abundance: .; j_gene: TRBJ2-3; d_gene: TRBD2; v_gene: TRBV30; CDR3aa: CAWTTSGGSDTQYF; CDR3nt: TGTGCCTGGACCACTAGCGGGGGGTCAGATACGCAGTATTTT
abundance: few; j_gene: TRBJ1-1; d_gene: .; v_gene: TRBV9; CDR3aa: CASSGDTYEAFF; CDR3nt: TGTGCCAGCAGCGGAGACACCTATGAAGCTTTCTTT
abundance: .; j_gene: TRBJ1-1; d_gene: .; v_gene: TRBV4-1; CDR3aa: CASSQDVRNTEAFF; CDR3nt: TGCGCCAGCAGCCAAGATGTGAGGAACACTGAAGCTTTCTTT
abundance: .; j_gene: TRBJ2-2; d_gene: TRBD1; v_gene: TRBV28; CDR3aa: CASSPVGQGLTGELFF; CDR3nt: TGTGCCAGCAGCCCGGTGGGACAGGGGCTCACCGGGGAGCTGTTTTTT
abundance: .; j_gene: TRBJ2-7; d_gene: .; v_gene: TRBV11-2; CDR3aa: CASSLVAHEQYF; CDR3nt: TGTGCCAGCAGCTTAGTCGCCCACGAGCAGTACTTC
abundance: .; j_gene: TRBJ1-1; d_gene: .; v_gene: TRBV5-1; CDR3aa: CASSQGLRGTEAFF; CDR3nt: TGCGCCAGCAGCCAGGGCTTAAGGGGCACTGAAGCTTTCTTT
abundance: .; j_gene: TRBJ2-5; d_gene: .; v_gene: TRBV4-1; CDR3aa: CASSQDRGGPETQYF; CDR3nt: TGCGCCAGCAGCCAAGATAGGGGGGGGCCAGAGACCCAGTACTTC
abundance: .; j_gene: TRBJ1-1; d_gene: .; v_gene: TRBV19; CDR3aa: CASSMAPRGLNTEAFF; CDR3nt: TGTGCCAGTAGTATGGCGCCCAGAGGGCTGAACACTGAAGCTTTCTTT
abundance: .; j_gene: TRBJ2-7; d_gene: .; v_gene: TRBV4-1; CDR3aa: CASSQASSYEQYF; CDR3nt: TGCGCCAGCAGCCAAGCTTCGTCCTACGAGCAGTACTTC
abundance: .; j_gene: TRBJ2-7; d_gene: TRBD2; v_gene: TRBV18; CDR3aa: CASSHSGVFNEQYF; CDR3nt: TGTGCCAGCTCACACAGCGGGGTTTTCAACGAGCAGTACTTC
abundance: .; j_gene: TRBJ2-3; d_gene: .; v_gene: TRBV7-7; CDR3aa: CASSLRLDSDTQYF; CDR3nt: TGTGCTAGCAGCTTAAGGCTAGATTCAGATACGCAGTATTTT
abundance: few; j_gene: TRBJ2-7; d_gene: .; v_gene: TRBV28; CDR3aa: CASSLSGDGAYEQYF; CDR3nt: TGTGCCAGCAGTTTATCGGGGGACGGAGCCTACGAGCAGTACTTC
abundance: few; j_gene: TRBJ1-3; d_gene: .; v_gene: TRBV28; CDR3aa: CASSFLADTIYF; CDR3nt: TGTGCCAGCAGTTTTCTCGCGGACACCATATATTTT
abundance: few; j_gene: TRBJ1-3; d_gene: TRBD1; v_gene: TRBV4-1; CDR3aa: CASSQDGDRIAGNTIYF; CDR3nt: TGCGCCAGCAGCCAAGATGGGGACAGGATAGCTGGAAACACCATATATTTT
abundance: .; j_gene: TRBJ2-7; d_gene: TRBD2; v_gene: TRBV4-3; CDR3aa: CASSQVQAGGRDEQYF; CDR3nt: TGCGCCAGCAGCCAAGTCCAAGCGGGGGGGCGCGACGAGCAGTACTTC
abundance: .; j_gene: TRBJ1-2; d_gene: .; v_gene: TRBV5-5; CDR3aa: CASRQADSPFYGYTF; CDR3nt: TGTGCCAGCAGACAGGCGGATTCACCGTTCTATGGCTACACCTTC
abundance: once; j_gene: TRBJ2-3; d_gene: TRBD2; v_gene: TRBV7-3; CDR3aa: CASSLKLAGSTDTQYF; CDR3nt: TGTGCCAGCAGCTTAAAGCTAGCGGGGAGCACAGATACGCAGTATTTT
abundance: few; j_gene: TRBJ1-2; d_gene: TRBD1; v_gene: TRBV2; CDR3aa: CASSVGRGNGYTF; CDR3nt: TGTGCCAGCAGTGTGGGCAGGGGGAATGGCTACACCTTC
abundance: .; j_gene: TRBJ2-3; d_gene: .; v_gene: TRBV5-4; CDR3aa: CASSPGRGTGADTQYF; CDR3nt: TGTGCCAGCAGCCCGGGACGGGGGACTGGGGCAGATACGCAGTATTTT
abundance: .; j_gene: TRBJ2-7; d_gene: .; v_gene: TRBV5-1; CDR3aa: CASTLYQGYEQYF; CDR3nt: TGCGCCAGCACTTTATACCAGGGGTATGAGCAGTACTTC